Listed below are T cell receptor beta chains from one sample, sequenced in a study of T cell responses to AZD1222 COVID-19 vaccine. Only in-frame clones appear in the TCRdb table, and some are missing; sequencing was by immunoSEQ multiplex PCR. Of 60,000 to 85,000 clones in the sample, roughly 80% are singletons; the top ten hold about 26%. This specimen consisted of peripheral blood, obtained 28 days after the second dose of the MenACWY control vaccine. These TCRs come from an adult who received the MenACWY meningococcal vaccine as a control. The CDR3 runs from the conserved cysteine through the conserved F or W. A D gene is named only where the DNA matches it firmly. The listing skips clone size in some rows; elsewhere it reads once, few, many or a size class.

abundance: -; j_gene: TRBJ2-1; v_gene: TRBV2; d_gene: TRBD2; CDR3aa: CASNAGLAGGQGEQFF; CDR3nt: TGTGCCAGCAACGCGGGACTAGCGGGAGGGCAGGGTGAGCAGTTCTTC
abundance: -; j_gene: TRBJ1-2; v_gene: TRBV5-1; d_gene: -; CDR3aa: CASSFLDSNYGYTF; CDR3nt: TGCGCCAGCAGCTTCTTGGACAGTAACTATGGCTACACCTTC
abundance: -; j_gene: TRBJ1-1; v_gene: TRBV6-5; d_gene: TRBD1; CDR3aa: CASSYLTGGNTEAFF; CDR3nt: TGTGCCAGCAGTTACTTGACAGGGGGAAACACTGAAGCTTTCTTT
abundance: once; j_gene: TRBJ2-6; v_gene: TRBV19; d_gene: TRBD1; CDR3aa: CASTTGTGDFGANVLTF; CDR3nt: TGTGCCAGTACCACCGGGACAGGGGACTTTGGGGCCAACGTCCTGACTTTC
abundance: few; j_gene: TRBJ2-7; v_gene: TRBV7-8; d_gene: -; CDR3aa: CASSLEGIFGRQQYF; CDR3nt: TGTGCCAGCAGCTTAGAAGGGATTTTCGGTCGTCAGCAGTACTTC
abundance: -; j_gene: TRBJ2-7; v_gene: TRBV29-1; d_gene: -; CDR3aa: CSVRVANEQYF; CDR3nt: TGCAGCGTCCGGGTAGCTAACGAGCAGTACTTC
abundance: -; j_gene: TRBJ1-3; v_gene: TRBV7-9; d_gene: -; CDR3aa: CASSALGLVRTGNTIYF; CDR3nt: TGTGCCAGCAGCGCACTAGGACTAGTGAGGACAGGAAACACCATATATTTT
abundance: -; j_gene: TRBJ2-7; v_gene: TRBV6-5; d_gene: -; CDR3aa: CASGHLPQGGEQYF; CDR3nt: TGTGCCAGCGGCCACTTGCCTCAGGGAGGCGAGCAGTACTTC
abundance: -; j_gene: TRBJ1-1; v_gene: TRBV7-9; d_gene: -; CDR3aa: CASSLGSLNTEAFF; CDR3nt: TGTGCCAGCAGCTTAGGCTCCTTGAACACTGAAGCTTTCTTT
abundance: -; j_gene: TRBJ2-1; v_gene: TRBV3-1/TRBV3-2; d_gene: -; CDR3aa: CASSPLRSNEQFF; CDR3nt: TGTGCCAGCAGCCCCTTGAGGAGCAATGAGCAGTTCTTC
abundance: -; j_gene: TRBJ2-1; v_gene: TRBV11-2; d_gene: TRBD2; CDR3aa: CASSLQIGGAGNEQFF; CDR3nt: TGTGCCAGCAGCTTACAGATCGGGGGGGCTGGGAATGAGCAGTTCTTC
abundance: -; j_gene: TRBJ2-1; v_gene: TRBV9; d_gene: TRBD2; CDR3aa: CASSVGEAGGAYNEQFF; CDR3nt: TGTGCCAGCAGCGTAGGTGAAGCGGGAGGCGCCTACAATGAGCAGTTCTTC
abundance: -; j_gene: TRBJ2-7; v_gene: TRBV28; d_gene: -; CDR3aa: CASTNVGYEQYF; CDR3nt: TGTGCCAGCACCAACGTAGGATACGAGCAGTACTTC
abundance: -; j_gene: TRBJ2-1; v_gene: TRBV19; d_gene: -; CDR3aa: CASSISLTGRRGNEQFF; CDR3nt: TGTGCCAGTAGTATCTCTCTGACAGGCCGAAGGGGCAATGAGCAGTTCTTC
abundance: many; j_gene: TRBJ2-6; v_gene: TRBV7-2; d_gene: -; CDR3aa: CASSPWGETNVLTF; CDR3nt: TGTGCCAGCAGCCCCTGGGGGGAGACCAACGTCCTGACTTTC
abundance: -; j_gene: TRBJ1-1; v_gene: TRBV19; d_gene: -; CDR3aa: CASSIRSGQGRPEAFF; CDR3nt: TGTGCCAGTAGTATTAGGTCAGGGCAGGGACGACCTGAAGCTTTCTTT
abundance: once; j_gene: TRBJ2-7; v_gene: TRBV6-5; d_gene: -; CDR3aa: CASRGQGSYEQYF; CDR3nt: TGTGCCAGCAGGGGGCAGGGTTCCTACGAGCAGTACTTC
abundance: -; j_gene: TRBJ2-7; v_gene: TRBV2; d_gene: -; CDR3aa: CASTRLLPYEQYF; CDR3nt: TGTGCCAGCACCCGATTATTGCCATACGAGCAGTACTTC
abundance: -; j_gene: TRBJ1-1; v_gene: TRBV30; d_gene: -; CDR3aa: CAWSPRGLMTEAFF; CDR3nt: TGTGCCTGGAGTCCCCGAGGGTTAATGACTGAAGCTTTCTTT
abundance: -; j_gene: TRBJ2-5; v_gene: TRBV6-2/TRBV6-3; d_gene: -; CDR3aa: CASSYSRDGTQYF; CDR3nt: TGTGCCAGCAGTTATTCCAGGGACGGGACCCAGTACTTC
abundance: -; j_gene: TRBJ2-7; v_gene: TRBV13; d_gene: TRBD1; CDR3aa: CASSLRDRGYEQYF; CDR3nt: TGTGCCAGCAGCTTGAGGGACAGGGGTTACGAGCAGTACTTC
abundance: large; j_gene: TRBJ2-2; v_gene: TRBV6-1; d_gene: TRBD1; CDR3aa: CASRDRSYTGELFF; CDR3nt: TGTGCCAGCAGGGACAGGAGTTACACCGGGGAGCTGTTTTTT
abundance: -; j_gene: TRBJ1-1; v_gene: TRBV6-6; d_gene: -; CDR3aa: CASSYVQGPAREAFF; CDR3nt: TGTGCCAGCAGTTACGTCCAGGGGCCTGCAAGAGAAGCTTTCTTT
abundance: -; j_gene: TRBJ1-1; v_gene: TRBV6-1; d_gene: TRBD1; CDR3aa: CASSEEGTGGTEAFF; CDR3nt: TGTGCCAGCAGTGAAGAAGGAACAGGGGGCACTGAAGCTTTCTTT
abundance: -; j_gene: TRBJ1-2; v_gene: TRBV7-8; d_gene: -; CDR3aa: CASSQDINYGYTF; CDR3nt: TGTGCCAGCAGCCAAGATATCAACTATGGCTACACCTTC
abundance: once; j_gene: TRBJ2-5; v_gene: TRBV6-1; d_gene: -; CDR3aa: CASSEPWTLLKETQYF; CDR3nt: TGTGCCAGCAGTGAACCTTGGACTCTTTTGAAAGAGACCCAGTACTTC
abundance: few; j_gene: TRBJ1-6; v_gene: TRBV5-5; d_gene: TRBD1; CDR3aa: CASTYSGTVNSPLHF; CDR3nt: TGTGCCAGCACCTATTCCGGGACAGTTAATTCACCCCTCCACTTT
abundance: -; j_gene: TRBJ1-1; v_gene: TRBV21-1; d_gene: -; CDR3aa: CASNPTYWGGENTEAFF; CDR3nt: TGTGCCAGCAACCCAACCTACTGGGGCGGGGAGAACACTGAAGCTTTCTTT
abundance: -; j_gene: TRBJ1-3; v_gene: TRBV7-9; d_gene: -; CDR3aa: CASSLRKGGLAGNTIYF; CDR3nt: TGTGCCAGCAGCTTAAGGAAAGGTGGACTGGCTGGAAACACCATATATTTT
abundance: -; j_gene: TRBJ2-7; v_gene: TRBV11-3; d_gene: TRBD1; CDR3aa: CASSPTSDRGNEQYF; CDR3nt: TGTGCCAGCAGCCCGACCTCGGACAGGGGAAACGAGCAGTACTTC
abundance: -; j_gene: TRBJ2-3; v_gene: TRBV6-6; d_gene: -; CDR3aa: CASSYGRTDTQYF; CDR3nt: TGTGCCAGCAGTTATGGTAGGACAGATACGCAGTATTTT
abundance: -; j_gene: TRBJ2-2; v_gene: TRBV6-6; d_gene: -; CDR3aa: CASSPLGGNTGELFF; CDR3nt: TGTGCCAGCAGCCCCCTTGGGGGAAACACCGGGGAGCTGTTTTTT
abundance: -; j_gene: TRBJ2-2; v_gene: TRBV5-1; d_gene: -; CDR3aa: CASSSLTGANTGELFF; CDR3nt: TGCGCCAGCAGCTCCCTGACAGGAGCGAACACCGGGGAGCTGTTTTTT
abundance: few; j_gene: TRBJ1-1; v_gene: TRBV5-4; d_gene: -; CDR3aa: CASSRWGVRTEAFF; CDR3nt: TGTGCCAGCAGCCGATGGGGGGTCAGAACTGAAGCTTTCTTT
abundance: -; j_gene: TRBJ2-3; v_gene: TRBV25-1; d_gene: -; CDR3aa: CASSEYVYGTDTQYF; CDR3nt: TGTGCCAGCAGTGAATATGTCTATGGAACAGATACGCAGTATTTT
abundance: -; j_gene: TRBJ2-7; v_gene: TRBV28; d_gene: -; CDR3aa: CASTRGWAGEQYF; CDR3nt: TGTGCCAGCACCCGGGGATGGGCGGGCGAGCAGTACTTC
abundance: -; j_gene: TRBJ1-4; v_gene: TRBV5-1; d_gene: -; CDR3aa: CASSPGAPNEKLFF; CDR3nt: TGCGCCAGCAGCCCGGGGGCACCTAATGAAAAACTGTTTTTT
abundance: -; j_gene: TRBJ1-3; v_gene: TRBV13; d_gene: TRBD1; CDR3aa: CASSLGLPGQAIGNTIYF; CDR3nt: TGTGCCAGCAGCTTAGGCCTCCCCGGACAGGCCATTGGAAACACCATATATTTT
abundance: -; j_gene: TRBJ2-7; v_gene: TRBV6-1; d_gene: -; CDR3aa: CASSERGRAGEQYF; CDR3nt: TGTGCCAGCAGTGAAAGGGGCAGGGCAGGGGAGCAGTACTTC
abundance: few; j_gene: TRBJ2-1; v_gene: TRBV10-3; d_gene: -; CDR3aa: CAISEGNEQFF; CDR3nt: TGTGCCATCAGTGAGGGGAATGAGCAGTTCTTC
abundance: -; j_gene: TRBJ1-6; v_gene: TRBV7-9; d_gene: -; CDR3aa: CASSRTGQSKLHF; CDR3nt: TGTGCCAGCAGCCGAACCGGACAGTCGAAGCTCCACTTT
abundance: -; j_gene: TRBJ1-2; v_gene: TRBV7-6; d_gene: -; CDR3aa: CASSLDPGYGYTF; CDR3nt: TGTGCCAGCAGTCTAGACCCCGGGTACGGCTACACCTTC
abundance: once; j_gene: TRBJ1-4; v_gene: TRBV6-5; d_gene: TRBD1; CDR3aa: CASSQGQHSEKLFF; CDR3nt: TGTGCCAGCAGCCAGGGACAGCATAGTGAAAAACTGTTTTTT
abundance: once; j_gene: TRBJ1-1; v_gene: TRBV2; d_gene: -; CDR3aa: CASSARDRYTEAFF; CDR3nt: TGTGCCAGCAGTGCCCGGGACCGCTACACTGAAGCTTTCTTT
abundance: -; j_gene: TRBJ2-7; v_gene: TRBV3-1/TRBV3-2; d_gene: -; CDR3aa: CASSQANQPAPGQRQYF; CDR3nt: TGTGCCAGCAGCCAAGCGAATCAGCCCGCTCCGGGACAAAGGCAGTACTTC
abundance: -; j_gene: TRBJ2-7; v_gene: TRBV28; d_gene: TRBD2; CDR3aa: CASSSSLAGTSGQYF; CDR3nt: TGTGCCAGCAGTTCGTCTCTAGCGGGAACCTCGGGGCAGTACTTC
abundance: -; j_gene: TRBJ2-7; v_gene: TRBV6-2/TRBV6-3; d_gene: -; CDR3aa: CASSLTGTPYEQYF; CDR3nt: TGTGCCAGCAGCCTGACCGGGACACCCTACGAGCAGTACTTC
abundance: -; j_gene: TRBJ2-4; v_gene: TRBV3-1/TRBV3-2; d_gene: TRBD1; CDR3aa: CASSQGPGQQNIQYF; CDR3nt: TGTGCCAGCAGCCAGGGACCGGGACAGCAAAACATTCAGTACTTC
abundance: many; j_gene: TRBJ2-2; v_gene: TRBV12-3/TRBV12-4; d_gene: -; CDR3aa: CASANTGELFF; CDR3nt: TGTGCCAGCGCGAACACCGGGGAGCTGTTTTTT